This T cell receptor (beta chain) was found in a study of blood T cell repertoires in COVID-19. Per the authors' pipeline: Nucleated cell number was recorded as an estimate derived from reference gene primer amplification. Generated by immunoSEQ multiplex PCR, the TCRdb table keeps only in-frame clones and is missing some. V and J calls and clone size follow that table, whereas D and trimming were derived from the DNA. This sample carries about 270,000 clones, roughly 89% of them seen once, and the ten largest clones take approximately 2.2%. The CDR3 is 12 amino acids. In germline, CDR1 is SEHNR, CDR2 FQNEAQ (reference sequence). V dropped 11 bases and J dropped 6; count of bases not matched to a gene: 8.

The origin of this receptor is a man aged 50-59 years with acute or convalescent COVID-19. V usage is TRBV7-9 and J usage is TRBJ2-7; 9 nucleotides align to TRBD1. The sample taken for sequencing was peripheral blood. In nucleotides, the CDR3 is TGTGCCGGTCAACAGGGGGCTTCCGAGCAGTACTTC. Its translation is CAGQQGASEQYF.